Each of the 8 T cell receptor beta chains below was sequenced from the same sample in a study of monozygotic twins with inflammatory bowel disease. TCRdb re-called the 5' RACE reads and gives one entry per CDR3 protein, without DNA. There are about 380,000 distinct CDR3 sequences in the sample, with approximately 2.4% held by the top ten. The sequenced sample was blood. These receptors all stem from a human donor with ulcerative colitis or Crohn's disease, or a healthy co-twin of an affected twin (not recorded which).

The chain joins TRBV7-9 to TRBJ2-5; TCRdb returns TRBD1, unconfirmable since there is no DNA. The CDR3 extends over 15 amino acids. Germline loops: CDR1 SEHNR, CDR2 FQNEAQ (reference sequence). The CDR3 sequence: CASSLAGGTAKTQYF.

The rearrangement joins TRBV4-1 to TRBJ2-3; TCRdb's assignment of TRBD1 cannot be checked, as there is no DNA. The CDR3 is made up of 17 amino acids. From germline, CDR1 is MGHRA and CDR2 YSYEKL. The CDR3 is CASSQEGGTGASDTQYF.

The chain carries TRBV6-4 and TRBJ2-2; lacking DNA, the TRBD2 call made by TCRdb goes unchecked. Germline V gene lookup returns CDR1 MRHNA and CDR2 SNTAGT. The CDR3 is 13 amino acids. CDR3 residues: CASSRSATGELFF.

This chain connects TRBV6-5 to TRBJ2-2; TCRdb's D gene call, TRBD2, goes unchecked for lack of DNA. Germline V gene lookup returns CDR1 MNHEY and CDR2 SVGAGI. The CDR3 sequence is 13 residues long. The CDR3 spells CASSQSGTGELFF.

The genes are TRBV5-1 and TRBJ2-7; the TCRdb call, TRBD1, lacks DNA for checking. This CDR3 is 15 amino acids long. The germline V gene has CDR1 SGHRS and CDR2 YFSETQ. This chain's CDR3 is CASSLTGLRTYEQYF.

This chain links TRBV7-2 with TRBJ2-7; there is no DNA to check the TCRdb D call of TRBD1. This CDR3 is 15 amino acids long. CDR1 and CDR2 (germline): SGHTA, FQGNSA. The CDR3 region is CASSERQGANRVQYF.

This chain joins TRBV7-3 and TRBJ2-3. This CDR3 has 15 residues. Germline CDR1 reads SGHTA; CDR2 reads FQGTGA. CDR3 in amino acids: CASSATYTSTDTQYF. Combining the CDR3 with reference TRBV7-3 and TRBJ2-3 gives the whole variable domain GAGVSQTPSNKVTEKGKYVELRCDPISGHTALYWYRQSLGQGPEFLIYFQGTGAADDSGLPNDRFFAVRPEGSVSTLKIQRTERGDSAVYLCASSATYTSTDTQYFGPGTRLTVL.

The V call is TRBV29-1, the J call TRBJ1-2. CDR1 is SQVTM and CDR2 is ANQGSEA in the germline V gene. CDR3 length: 12 amino acids. This CDR3 reads CSVARLGYGYTF.